The clone carrying this TCR beta chain has ten or more counts. Documented time point: persistent/refractory GD, antithyroid drugs over 5 years with positive TRAb. Making the TCR library involved RNA that had been extracted from PBMCs. This record belongs to a study of regulatory T cells in long-lasting Graves disease. With iRepertoire HTBI primers and Arm-PCR of CDR3 regions, TCR beta libraries were built. MiXCR, run by TCRdb on the multiplex PCR reads, gives a single entry per CDR3 protein. The data show approximately 500,000 distinct CDR3 sequences, 20% to 25% seen once. Trimming at V came to 5 bases and at J to 3 bases, leaving 3 bases not matched to a gene. CDR3 length: 13 amino acids.

Sequenced material: peripheral blood mononuclear cells (PBMCs), taken when the disease was refractory, from a patient treated with antithyroid drugs. This TCR came from a female donor with Graves disease. The V and J genes are TRBV12-3 or TRBV12-4 and TRBJ1-1, with 7 bases matching TRBD1. Written as DNA, the CDR3 is TGTGCCAGCAGTCCACAGGGGTACACTGAAGCTTTCTTT. Encoded protein: CASSPQGYTEAFF.